The present T cell receptor (beta chain) was sequenced within a study of T cells in Graves' hyperthyroidism and ophthalmopathy. Study outcomes and limitations: Most thyroid-expanded clonotypes above 0.001 were also found in blood.

Germline CDR1 reads LGHDT; CDR2 reads YNNKEL (reference sequence). This CDR3 has 16 amino acids. This clonotype was recorded once. Its antigen is undetermined. One end of the junction does not line up with germline, which may come from a read error. Each ophthalmopathy patient scored at least 3 on the Clinical Activity Score and at least 4 on NOSPECS grade, with duration under 3 months. Used for diagnoses were clinical symptoms, serum thyroxine and TRAb, thyroid ultrasound and orbital computed tomography. PBMCs were sourced from roughly 9.1 ml fresh peripheral blood. Authors of the study amplified TCR beta CDR3 regions from RNA transcripts. During a first-round RT-PCR of the TCR CDR3, the HTBI primer set was used. One entry per CDR3 protein results from TCRdb running MiXCR on the multiplex PCR reads. Here the sample spans 560,000 or so distinct CDR3 sequences, nearly 20% being singletons.

The source material was blood. This sequence joins TRBV3-1 and TRBJ1-5, with D possibly being TRBD1 (5 bases). The sequence derives from a man aged 40-49 years with Graves' ophthalmopathy. The CDR3 bases are TGTGCCGGCAGCCAAGACGGAGGGACGGGCAATCAGCCCCAGCATTTT. It translates to CAGSQDGGTGNQPQHF.